These T cell receptor beta chains were read from a single sample in a study of graft-versus-host responses after intestinal transplantation. No antigen has been assigned to these receptors. The data were produced by immunoSEQ multiplex PCR, yet TCRdb's version contains in-frame clones alone and is incomplete. The table has tens of thousands of clones, approximately 93% seen once. Material: unstimulated CD8+ T cells sorted from spleen or lymph node cells, obtained before intestinal transplant. Source of these receptors: a human donor who received an intestinal transplant. CDR3s include the opening cysteine and the closing phenylalanine or tryptophan. D genes are given only for firm matches. Size is stated for part of the rows, as once, few or many counts, or as a class when the clone is expanded.

V: TRBV4-1
J: TRBJ1-5
length: 16
size: NA
D: TRBD1
CDR3: CASSQEAGGSNQPQHF
DNA: TGCGCCAGCAGCCAAGAGGCAGGGGGCTCCAATCAGCCCCAGCATTTT

V: TRBV7-2
J: TRBJ2-1
length: 16
size: NA
D: NA
CDR3: CASSWSTVSSYNEQFF
DNA: TGTGCCAGCAGCTGGTCGACAGTCAGCTCCTACAATGAGCAGTTCTTC

V: TRBV5-1
J: TRBJ2-7
length: 16
size: NA
D: NA
CDR3: CASSLITDNRPYEQYF
DNA: TGCGCCAGCAGCTTGATCACCGACAACCGACCCTACGAGCAGTACTTC

V: TRBV7-9
J: TRBJ2-7
length: 12
size: few
D: TRBD1
CDR3: CASSLDRDEQYF
DNA: TGTGCCAGCAGCCTCGACAGGGACGAGCAGTACTTC

V: TRBV6-6
J: TRBJ1-2
length: 13
size: NA
D: NA
CDR3: CASSLQLIYGYTF
DNA: TGTGCCAGCAGCCTACAGTTAATCTATGGCTACACCTTC

V: TRBV9
J: TRBJ2-1
length: 16
size: few
D: TRBD2
CDR3: CASSVAGGGSYNEQFF
DNA: TGTGCCAGCAGCGTAGCGGGAGGGGGCTCCTACAATGAGCAGTTCTTC

V: TRBV27
J: TRBJ1-3
length: 14
size: few
D: NA
CDR3: CASSFRGSGNTIYF
DNA: TGTGCCAGCAGCTTCAGGGGATCTGGAAACACCATATATTTT

V: TRBV6-5
J: TRBJ2-1
length: 14
size: NA
D: TRBD1
CDR3: CASSGDRDSNEQFF
DNA: TGTGCCAGCAGCGGAGACAGGGATTCCAATGAGCAGTTCTTC

V: TRBV15
J: TRBJ2-1
length: 15
size: NA
D: NA
CDR3: CATSREVPEYNEQFF
DNA: TGTGCCACCAGCAGAGAGGTCCCGGAATACAATGAGCAGTTCTTC

V: TRBV28
J: TRBJ2-5
length: 15
size: NA
D: NA
CDR3: CASSSRGTTQETQYF
DNA: TGTGCCAGCAGTTCGCGGGGGACAACCCAAGAGACCCAGTACTTC

V: TRBV15
J: TRBJ1-5
length: 14
size: NA
D: TRBD1
CDR3: CASRTGDSNQPQHF
DNA: TGTGCCTCGAGGACAGGGGATAGCAATCAGCCCCAGCATTTT

V: TRBV7-6
J: TRBJ2-7
length: 14
size: once
D: NA
CDR3: CASSFSLAYDEQYF
DNA: TGTGCCAGCAGCTTTTCCCTAGCGTATGACGAGCAGTACTTC

V: TRBV15
J: TRBJ2-5
length: 14
size: NA
D: NA
CDR3: CATSTDRGSETQYF
DNA: TGTGCCACCAGTACTGACCGAGGGTCGGAGACCCAGTACTTC

V: TRBV5-1
J: TRBJ1-1
length: 19
size: NA
D: NA
CDR3: CASSLGLQGQTMADTEAFF
DNA: TGCGCCAGCAGCTTAGGGTTACAGGGCCAAACCATGGCGGACACTGAAGCTTTCTTT

V: TRBV30
J: TRBJ2-3
length: 15
size: NA
D: NA
CDR3: CAWSDSGADTDTQYF
DNA: TGTGCCTGGAGTGACAGCGGAGCCGACACAGATACGCAGTATTTT

V: TRBV28
J: TRBJ2-5
length: 11
size: once
D: NA
CDR3: CASSLSEAQYF
DNA: TGTGCCAGCAGTTTATCAGAGGCCCAGTACTTC

V: TRBV11-2
J: TRBJ2-7
length: 15
size: NA
D: NA
CDR3: CASSPDGTTGYEQYF
DNA: TGTGCCAGCAGCCCAGACGGGACCACGGGGTACGAGCAGTACTTC

V: TRBV2
J: TRBJ2-7
length: 14
size: NA
D: TRBD2
CDR3: CASGVAGGFYEQYF
DNA: TGTGCCAGCGGCGTAGCGGGAGGTTTCTACGAGCAGTACTTC

V: TRBV2
J: TRBJ2-7
length: 18
size: NA
D: NA
CDR3: CASSLRAGILLSSYEQYF
DNA: TGTGCCAGCAGTTTAAGGGCAGGAATTCTATTGAGCTCCTACGAGCAGTACTTC

V: TRBV30
J: TRBJ2-1
length: 14
size: once
D: TRBD1
CDR3: CAWWTGGYYNEQFF
DNA: TGTGCCTGGTGGACAGGGGGCTACTACAATGAGCAGTTCTTC

V: TRBV4-2
J: TRBJ1-5
length: 17
size: once
D: NA
CDR3: CASSQDVKMIVNQPQHF
DNA: TGTGCCAGCAGCCAAGATGTCAAGATGATCGTTAATCAGCCCCAGCATTTT

V: TRBV19
J: TRBJ2-5
length: 16
size: NA
D: TRBD1
CDR3: CASSIGGQGFGETQYF
DNA: TGTGCCAGTAGTATAGGGGGACAGGGGTTCGGAGAGACCCAGTACTTC

V: TRBV6-5
J: TRBJ1-2
length: 14
size: NA
D: NA
CDR3: CASSYSGHNYGYTF
DNA: TGTGCCAGCAGTTATTCGGGACACAACTATGGCTACACCTTC

V: TRBV19
J: TRBJ2-3
length: 16
size: NA
D: TRBD2
CDR3: CASSIGAGLKADTQYF
DNA: TGTGCCAGTAGTATAGGGGCGGGACTAAAGGCAGATACGCAGTATTTT

V: TRBV29-1
J: TRBJ2-1
length: 13
size: NA
D: NA
CDR3: CSVVLADRNEQFF
DNA: TGCAGCGTTGTTCTAGCAGACCGTAATGAGCAGTTCTTC

V: TRBV27
J: TRBJ2-5
length: 15
size: NA
D: NA
CDR3: CASSLSPGHFETQYF
DNA: TGTGCCAGCAGTTTAAGTCCGGGACATTTTGAGACCCAGTACTTC

V: TRBV5-1
J: TRBJ1-5
length: 15
size: NA
D: NA
CDR3: CASSPGGSSNQPQHF
DNA: TGCGCCAGCAGCCCCGGTGGGTCTAGCAATCAGCCCCAGCATTTT

V: TRBV16
J: TRBJ2-4
length: 16
size: NA
D: NA
CDR3: CASSQSLPGPKNIQYF
DNA: TGTGCCAGCAGCCAGTCTCTACCGGGTCCCAAAAACATTCAGTACTTC

V: TRBV9
J: TRBJ2-7
length: 15
size: NA
D: TRBD2
CDR3: CASSVGLAGVREQYF
DNA: TGTGCCAGCAGCGTAGGGCTAGCGGGAGTGCGGGAGCAGTACTTC

V: TRBV4-1
J: TRBJ2-7
length: 14
size: once
D: NA
CDR3: CASSQRPGAYEQYF
DNA: TGCGCCAGCAGCCAAAGGCCGGGGGCCTACGAGCAGTACTTC

V: TRBV5-6
J: TRBJ2-7
length: 15
size: NA
D: TRBD1
CDR3: CASSPPGQVPYEQYF
DNA: TGTGCCAGCAGCCCGCCGGGACAGGTCCCCTACGAGCAGTACTTC

V: TRBV27
J: TRBJ2-7
length: 14
size: NA
D: TRBD1
CDR3: CASSSRDRDHEQYF
DNA: TGTGCCAGCAGTTCCCGGGACAGGGACCACGAGCAGTACTTC

V: TRBV5-1
J: TRBJ2-7
length: 11
size: NA
D: NA
CDR3: CASSFAYEQYF
DNA: TGCGCCAGCAGCTTCGCCTACGAGCAGTACTTC

V: TRBV6-5
J: TRBJ2-7
length: 14
size: once
D: TRBD2
CDR3: CASSYYSGSYEQYF
DNA: TGTGCCAGCAGTTACTACAGCGGGAGCTACGAGCAGTACTTC

V: TRBV27
J: TRBJ2-3
length: 14
size: NA
D: NA
CDR3: CASGDTSEADTQYF
DNA: TGTGCCAGCGGGGACACTTCAGAGGCAGATACGCAGTATTTT

V: TRBV27
J: TRBJ1-4
length: 16
size: NA
D: TRBD1
CDR3: CASRRGDRGVNEKLFF
DNA: TGTGCCAGCAGGCGGGGGGACAGGGGGGTTAATGAAAAACTGTTTTTT

V: TRBV11-2
J: TRBJ2-3
length: 16
size: NA
D: TRBD2
CDR3: CASSPRLAGEVDTQYF
DNA: TGTGCCAGCAGCCCACGACTAGCGGGAGAGGTAGATACGCAGTATTTT

V: TRBV27
J: TRBJ2-7
length: 14
size: NA
D: NA
CDR3: CASSLYYDGYEQYF
DNA: TGTGCCAGCAGTTTATACTACGACGGCTACGAGCAGTACTTC

V: TRBV9
J: TRBJ2-3
length: 17
size: NA
D: TRBD2
CDR3: CASSVGNSGSVTDTQYF
DNA: TGTGCCAGCAGCGTAGGAAATAGCGGGAGTGTCACAGATACGCAGTATTTT

V: TRBV2
J: TRBJ2-1
length: 15
size: NA
D: TRBD2
CDR3: CASSATSGDYNEQFF
DNA: TGTGCCAGCAGTGCAACTAGCGGGGACTACAATGAGCAGTTCTTC

V: TRBV10-3
J: TRBJ2-7
length: 13
size: NA
D: TRBD2
CDR3: CATVGTNSYEQYF
DNA: TGTGCCACGGTCGGGACTAACTCCTACGAGCAGTACTTC

V: TRBV27
J: TRBJ1-4
length: 15
size: NA
D: NA
CDR3: CASSFMGMSNEKLFF
DNA: TGTGCCAGCAGTTTCATGGGGATGTCTAATGAAAAACTGTTTTTT

V: TRBV4-1
J: TRBJ1-5
length: 16
size: NA
D: NA
CDR3: CASSQTGLGHNQPQHF
DNA: TGCGCCAGCAGCCAAACGGGACTGGGGCACAATCAGCCCCAGCATTTT

V: TRBV29-1
J: TRBJ2-1
length: 13
size: NA
D: TRBD2
CDR3: CSARLAGGNEQFF
DNA: TGCAGCGCCCGACTAGCGGGAGGGAATGAGCAGTTCTTC

V: TRBV2
J: TRBJ2-7
length: 10
size: NA
D: NA
CDR3: CASSDYEQYF
DNA: TGTGCCAGCAGTGACTACGAGCAGTACTTC